The 23 T cell receptor beta chains reported below all come from one sample, sequenced in a study of preoperative IRX-2 immunotherapy in early breast cancer. The sample's treatment: preoperative locoregional IRX-2 cytokine immunotherapy. Sequencing was performed with immunoSEQ multiplex PCR; in TCRdb, only in-frame clones are kept and a portion is missing. The sample consists of about 98,000 clones, roughly 88% of them appearing once. The input for sequencing was tumor tissue, taken after IRX-2 immunotherapy. The receptors were sampled from a human donor with breast cancer.

This chain connects TRBV28 to TRBJ1-2; no definite D call. The ends were cut back, 8 bases at V and 3 bases at J, with 19 bases in the middle. The germline gives CDR1 MDHEN, CDR2 SYDVKM. CDR3 length equals 15 residues. CDR3 bases: TGTGCCAGCTCCCGGGGTCAAGGGAGGGACTATGGCTACACCTTC. It translates to CASSRGQGRDYGYTF.

This clone occurred once. The chain employs TRBV6-8 and TRBJ2-1; D not certain. With 4 bases removed from V and 9 bases from J, the gap between germline ends came to 13 bases. Germline CDR1 is MNHGY and CDR2 is SAAAGT. This CDR3 has 13 residues. CDR3 in DNA: TGTGCCAGCAGTTCCCCTGACCCCCCTGAGCAGTTCTTC. Translated: CASSSPDPPEQFF.

The J gene is TRBJ1-3, the V gene TRBV14, with TRBD1 identical over 8 bases. The V and J ends lost 1 base and 4 bases, in that order; junction bases with no gene match: 9. Germline V lookup: CDR1 SGHDN, CDR2 FVKESK. This CDR3 has 17 residues. CDR3 nucleotide sequence: TGTGCCAGCAGCCAAGTCATGACAGGGGAGCGCGGAAACACCATATATTTT. Translating it yields CASSQVMTGERGNTIYF.

V usage is TRBV5-1 and J usage is TRBJ1-1, with 7 bases aligning to TRBD1. V was pared by 0 bases and J by 2 bases, with 1 base of the junction left unmatched. CDR1 SGHRS and CDR2 YFSETQ come from the germline V gene. This CDR3 is built from 14 residues. CDR3 amino acids: CASSLVGGNTEAFF. CDR3 sequence (DNA): TGCGCCAGCAGCTTGGTAGGGGGCAACACTGAAGCTTTCTTT.

The V call is TRBV11-3, the J call TRBJ2-3, with 7 bases that match TRBD1. Trimming removed 5 bases from V and 1 base from J; junction bases left unmatched: 3. The germline V gene encodes CDR1 SGHNT and CDR2 YENEEA. This CDR3 comprises 14 residues. CDR3 region: CASSPDRGTDTQYF. The CDR3 coding sequence is TGTGCCAGCAGCCCCGACAGGGGCACAGATACGCAGTATTTT.

The V and J genes are TRBV19 and TRBJ1-5; no clear D gene. Trimming shortened V by 1 base and J by 4 bases, and 17 bases separated the two germline ends. Germline values: CDR1 LNHDA, CDR2 SQIVND (reference sequence). CDR3 length: 17 amino acids. The CDR3 protein is CASSIAERLGGNQPQHF. The DNA of the CDR3 is TGTGCCAGTAGTATAGCGGAACGTTTGGGCGGTAATCAGCCCCAGCATTTT.

There are a few counts of this clone. This sequence joins TRBV6-8 and TRBJ2-1; 8 nucleotides match TRBD2. V shed 6 bases, J shed 7 bases, and the junction held 11 bases outside the gene matches. CDR1 is MNHGY and CDR2 is SAAAGT in the germline V gene. There are 15 residues in the CDR3. The CDR3 loop is CASSAVSGGENEQFF. DNA for the CDR3: TGTGCCAGCAGCGCCGTAAGCGGGGGTGAGAATGAGCAGTTCTTC.

The gene calls are TRBV11-3 and TRBJ2-1, with D tentatively TRBD2 (5 bases). Trimming left V 7 bases short and J 3 bases short, with 19 bases between. Germline values: CDR1 SGHNT, CDR2 YENEEA. The CDR3 sequence is 16 residues long. The DNA of the CDR3 is TGTGCCAGCACCAACCCGAGAACCGGGGACTACAATGAGCAGTTCTTC. This encodes CASTNPRTGDYNEQFF.

The chain has TRBV6-8 and TRBJ2-5, with TRBD1 matching 8 bases. In germline, CDR1 is MNHGY, CDR2 SAAAGT. The CDR3 extends over 14 amino acids. V lost 5 bases and J lost 9; bases outside the gene matches: 11. The CDR3 protein is CASSVGTGSGAQYF. DNA for the CDR3: TGTGCCAGCAGTGTAGGGACAGGTTCAGGGGCCCAGTACTTC.

V is TRBV18 and J is TRBJ1-3; D is uncertain. The CDR3 has 15 residues. The germline V gene has CDR1 KGHSH and CDR2 LQKENI. V lost 3 bases and J lost 0, with 9 bases in between. CDR3 region: CASSPDLLSGNTIYF. In nucleotides, the CDR3 is TGTGCCAGCTCACCGGACCTGCTCTCTGGAAACACCATATATTTT. Full variable domain (rest looked up from reference TRBV18 and TRBJ1-3): NAGVMQNPRHLVRRRGQEARLRCSPMKGHSHVYWYRQLPEEGLKFMVYLQKENIIDESGMPKERFSAEFPKEGPSILRIQQVVRGDSAAYFCASSPDLLSGNTIYFGEGSWLTVV.

The gene calls are TRBV7-6 and TRBJ2-1; 10 bases fit TRBD2. CDR3 length: 15 amino acids. With 5 bases clipped from V and 4 bases from J, the junction kept 5 bases outside the gene matches. Germline assignment: CDR1 SGHVS and CDR2 FNYEAQ. CDR3 sequence reads: CASSPSGGLYNEQFF. The CDR3 coding sequence is TGTGCCAGCAGCCCTAGCGGGGGCCTATACAATGAGCAGTTCTTC. Complete variable domain (other parts from reference TRBV7-6 and TRBJ2-1): GAGVSQSPRYKVTKRGQDVALRCDPISGHVSLYWYRQALGQGPEFLTYFNYEAQQDKSGLPNDRFSAERPEGSISTLTIQRTEQRDSAMYRCASSPSGGLYNEQFFGPGTRLTVL.

The CDR3 coding sequence is TGTGCCAGCAGCCAAGGGTCAGGGCGAAGCGGGAGACCCCGGAGCTCCTACAATGAGCAGTTCTTC. Translated: CASSQGSGRSGRPRSSYNEQFF. This chain uses TRBV16 with TRBJ2-1; 8 bases are shared with TRBD2. CDR1 is KGHSY, CDR2 FQNENV, per germline. This CDR3 contains 22 residues. Unmatched junction bases numbered 21, after V lost 2 bases and J lost 0 bases. Together with reference TRBV16 and TRBJ2-1, the CDR3 gives the full variable domain: GEEVAQTPKHLVRGEGQKAKLYCAPIKGHSYVFWYQQVLKNEFKFLISFQNENVFDETGMPKERFSAKCLPNSPCSLEIQATKLEDSAVYFCASSQGSGRSGRPRSSYNEQFFGPGTRLTVL.

J is TRBJ1-2 and V is TRBV30, with 7 bases aligning to TRBD1. The CDR3 has 12 amino acids. Germline V lookup: CDR1 GTSNPN, CDR2 SVGIG (reference sequence). Losses at the gene ends were 5 bases for V and 8 bases for J; bases not matched to a gene: 8. The CDR3 loop reads CAWGQEMGGYTF. The DNA for the CDR3 is TGTGCCTGGGGACAGGAAATGGGAGGCTACACCTTC.

The chain links TRBV28 to TRBJ1-2; no reliable D call. Between the trimmed V and J ends, which lost 7 bases and 1 base, there was a span of 10 bases. The CDR3 sequence is 13 residues long. From germline, CDR1 is MDHEN and CDR2 SYDVKM. In DNA, the CDR3 is TGTGCCAGCATTGGGAGGGTTAACTATGGCTACACCTTC. Its translation is CASIGRVNYGYTF.

CDR3 loop: CASSLEGESSGNTIYF. DNA of the CDR3: TGCGCCAGCAGCTTGGAGGGGGAGAGCTCTGGAAACACCATATATTTT. The J gene is TRBJ1-3, the V gene TRBV5-1; TRBD1 is a possible D gene (6 bases). V was clipped by 0 bases and J by 0 bases, with 10 bases between them. This CDR3 is built from 16 residues. Germline values: CDR1 SGHRS, CDR2 YFSETQ. Combining the CDR3 with reference TRBV5-1 and TRBJ1-3 gives the whole variable domain KAGVTQTPRYLIKTRGQQVTLSCSPISGHRSVSWYQQTPGQGLQFLFEYFSETQRNKGNFPGRFSGRQFSNSRSEMNVSTLELGDSALYLCASSLEGESSGNTIYFGEGSWLTVV.

The chain combines TRBV19 with TRBJ1-5; 9 bases align to TRBD1. Germline V gene sequence: CDR1 LNHDA, CDR2 SQIVND (reference sequence). This CDR3 contains 15 residues. V trimming: 4 bases; J trimming: 4 bases; junction bases outside the gene matches: 5. The CDR3, as DNA: TGTGCCAGTAGTACCCTCGGACAGGGGAATCAGCCCCAGCATTTT. It is translated as CASSTLGQGNQPQHF.

J is TRBJ1-5 and V is TRBV15; no definite D call. V was cut by 1 base and J by 6 bases, with 10 bases left in between. Germline CDR1 is LNHNV and CDR2 is YYDKDF (reference sequence). The CDR3 covers 14 residues. Here the CDR3 reads CATSRAGGRQPQHF. The DNA for the CDR3 is TGTGCCACCAGCAGAGCGGGCGGCCGTCAGCCCCAGCATTTT.

The chain is built from TRBV18 and TRBJ1-4; D gene unclear. V was pared by 2 bases and J by 2 bases, with 12 bases between. Germline lookup yields CDR1 KGHSH and CDR2 LQKENI. CDR3 size: 16 residues. CDR3 coding DNA: TGTGCCAGCTCACCAACTCGAGGGAGCACTAATGAAAAACTGTTTTTT. Translating it yields CASSPTRGSTNEKLFF.

The rearrangement links TRBV6-8 to TRBJ2-2, with D uncertain. This CDR3 contains 12 residues. Germline CDR1 is MNHGY and CDR2 is SAAAGT. Deletions cut 5 bases from V and 5 bases from J, with 6 bases between. CDR3 nucleotides: TGTGCCAGCAGTCCGTCGACCGGGGAGCTGTTTTTT. Translated: CASSPSTGELFF.

The rearrangement uses TRBV4-1 and TRBJ2-5, with TRBD2 identical over 11 bases. Germline CDR1 and CDR2: MGHRA and YSYEKL. The V and J ends lost 0 bases and 5 bases, in that order; junction bases with no gene match: 11. This CDR3 has 18 residues. The CDR3 region is CASSQDPRLAGLGETQYF. The CDR3 nucleotides are TGCGCCAGCAGCCAAGATCCGCGACTAGCGGGATTGGGGGAGACCCAGTACTTC.

Of note for this clone: Its ends do not fully match the called genes, so a read error is possible. DNA of the CDR3: TGTGCCAGCAGTTCCCCCCCAGGGGCAACAAACTTC. Translation: CASSSPPGATNF. This sequence joins TRBV28 and TRBJ2-7, with TRBD1 as a possible D gene (6 bases). Germline V gene lookup returns CDR1 MDHEN and CDR2 SYDVKM. The CDR3 covers 12 residues.

J is TRBJ1-3 and V is TRBV19; the match to TRBD1 covers 7 bases. This CDR3 is built from 14 residues. The germline V gene has CDR1 LNHDA and CDR2 SQIVND (reference sequence). Trimming removed 4 bases from V and 2 bases from J; junction bases left unmatched: 2. The CDR3 loop is CASSTTGAGNTIYF. The CDR3 bases are TGTGCCAGTAGTACAACAGGGGCTGGAAACACCATATATTTT.

The chain uses TRBV5-1 and TRBJ1-2, with D unclear. Trimming removed 4 bases at V and 4 bases at J, with 14 bases between. Germline V CDR1 and CDR2: SGHRS, YFSETQ. There are 14 residues in the CDR3. CDR3 bases: TGCGCCAGCAGCCCGTCTCGTTGGTTCTATGGCTACACCTTC. This sequence encodes CASSPSRWFYGYTF.